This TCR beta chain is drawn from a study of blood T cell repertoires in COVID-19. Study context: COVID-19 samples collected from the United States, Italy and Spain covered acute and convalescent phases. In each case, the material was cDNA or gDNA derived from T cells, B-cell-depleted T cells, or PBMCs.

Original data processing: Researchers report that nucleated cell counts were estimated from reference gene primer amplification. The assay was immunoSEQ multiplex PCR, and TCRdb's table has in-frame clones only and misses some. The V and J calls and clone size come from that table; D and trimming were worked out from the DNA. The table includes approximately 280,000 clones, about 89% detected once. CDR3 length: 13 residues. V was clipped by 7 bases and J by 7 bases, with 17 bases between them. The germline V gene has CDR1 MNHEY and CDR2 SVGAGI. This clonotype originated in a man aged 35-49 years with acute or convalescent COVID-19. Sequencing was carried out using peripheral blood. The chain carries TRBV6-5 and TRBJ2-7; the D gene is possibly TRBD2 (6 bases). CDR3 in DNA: TGTGCCAGCACCTGGGACTGGCCCTCAGAGCAGTACTTC. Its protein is CASTWDWPSEQYF.